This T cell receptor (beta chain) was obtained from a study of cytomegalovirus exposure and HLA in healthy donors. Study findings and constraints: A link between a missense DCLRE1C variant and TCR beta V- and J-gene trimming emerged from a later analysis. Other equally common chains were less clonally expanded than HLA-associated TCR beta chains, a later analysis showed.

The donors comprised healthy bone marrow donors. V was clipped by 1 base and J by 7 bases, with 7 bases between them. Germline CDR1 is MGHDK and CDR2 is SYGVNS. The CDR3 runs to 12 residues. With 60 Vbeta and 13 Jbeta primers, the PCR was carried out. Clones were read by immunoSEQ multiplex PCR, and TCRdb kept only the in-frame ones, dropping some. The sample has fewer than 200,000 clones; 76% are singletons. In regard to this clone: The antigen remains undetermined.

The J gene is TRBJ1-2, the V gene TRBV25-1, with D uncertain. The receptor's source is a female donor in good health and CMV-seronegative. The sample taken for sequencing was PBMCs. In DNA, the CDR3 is TGTGCCAGCAGTGAATTTCGTCTTGGCTACACCTTC. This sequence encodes CASSEFRLGYTF.